A selection of T cell receptor beta chains follows, all from one sample in a study of T-cell reconstitution after alpha-beta-depleted transplantation in children. TCRdb used MiXCR to reprocess the PCR reads, holding one entry per CDR3 protein. The sample carries hundreds of thousands of distinct CDR3 sequences, around 11% recorded once. Here the sequenced sample was PBMCs from the stem cell graft donor, taken from the stem cell graft. These receptors originate from a human donor who donated a stem cell graft to a child with acute lymphoblastic leukemia. Both conserved end residues are part of each CDR3. The D gene is left open where the match is weak. For some rows the clone size is stated as once, few or many, or as a class when expanded; others skip it.

cdr3_nt	cdr3_aa	v_call	j_call	clone_size	d_call
TGCAGCGTTGTATCAGGGGCCTACGAGCAGTACTTC	CSVVSGAYEQYF	TRBV29-1	TRBJ2-7	many	NA
TGTGCCAGCAGCCAAGATAGTTGGGACAGCCTGAACACTGAAGCTTTCTTT	CASSQDSWDSLNTEAFF	TRBV14	TRBJ1-1	few	TRBD1
TGTGCCAGCAGCCACAGATCAGAGGGACTCTCACCCCTCCACTTT	CASSHRSEGLSPLHF	TRBV7-2	TRBJ1-6	NA	NA
TGCGCCAGCAGCCAAGACCCAGGGACGATCGCCTACGAGCAGTACTTC	CASSQDPGTIAYEQYF	TRBV4-3	TRBJ2-7	many	NA
TGCAGTGCTAGAAGGACAGGACCTAATGAGCAGTTCTTC	CSARRTGPNEQFF	TRBV20-1	TRBJ2-1	many	TRBD1
TGTGCCAGCAGCCGGGACCCTAACTATGGCTACACCTTC	CASSRDPNYGYTF	TRBV7-8	TRBJ1-2	many	NA
TGTGCCAGCAGTTCCCGGTTGGGGCGCGAGGGGACCCAGTACTTC	CASSSRLGREGTQYF	TRBV28	TRBJ2-5	many	NA
TGCAGCGTCGAGGGACAGGGGAATGAGCAGTTCTTC	CSVEGQGNEQFF	TRBV29-1	TRBJ2-1	many	TRBD1
TGTGCCAGCAGCCGGGGGGGGTTGGAAGGAAACACCATATATTTT	CASSRGGLEGNTIYF	TRBV7-2	TRBJ1-3	NA	NA
TGCAGTGCCCCCGGGACAGGGGAAGAGACCCAGTACTTC	CSAPGTGEETQYF	TRBV20-1	TRBJ2-5	many	TRBD1
TGTGCCAGCAGCCAAAAAAAACAGGGCGGCTACAATGAGCAGTTCTTC	CASSQKKQGGYNEQFF	TRBV3-1	TRBJ2-1	many	NA
TGTGCCAGCAGCGGAGTCGGGGCGCGAGACGGGGAGCTGTTTTTT	CASSGVGARDGELFF	TRBV27	TRBJ2-2	many	NA
TGTGCCAGCAGCGTACAAACAGGGGGAAAACAAGAGACCCAGTACTTC	CASSVQTGGKQETQYF	TRBV9	TRBJ2-5	NA	TRBD1
TGTGCCAGCAGCTCAAGTACGGGACTAGCGGTGGGGAATGAGCAGTTCTTC	CASSSSTGLAVGNEQFF	TRBV7-9	TRBJ2-1	many	TRBD2
TGTGCCAGCAGCTTTTTTGGGGGCTCAACTAATGAAAAACTGTTTTTT	CASSFFGGSTNEKLFF	TRBV7-9	TRBJ1-4	many	NA
TGCGCCAGCAGCCAAGATTCAGCTTCCAAGGCGCAGTATTTT	CASSQDSASKAQYF	TRBV4-3	TRBJ2-3	many	NA
TGTGCCAGCACTGTGGACAGTTTGAACACTGAAGCTTTCTTT	CASTVDSLNTEAFF	TRBV12-3/TRBV12-4	TRBJ1-1	many	NA
TGTGCCAGCAGCTCAAACGGACAGCCTAATGAAAAACTGTTTTTT	CASSSNGQPNEKLFF	TRBV7-9	TRBJ1-4	many	NA
TGCGCCAGCAGCTTAGATAGCGGGAGAATGAACATTCAGTACTTC	CASSLDSGRMNIQYF	TRBV5-1	TRBJ2-4	NA	TRBD2
TGTGCCAGCAGCTTCATTTGGACAGGGTCTTCGCCCTACGAGCAGTACTTC	CASSFIWTGSSPYEQYF	TRBV7-2	TRBJ2-7	many	TRBD1
TGTGCCAGCAGTGCGGGGACAGGGGGCGCATACTATGGCTACACCTTC	CASSAGTGGAYYGYTF	TRBV6-1	TRBJ1-2	NA	TRBD1
TGCGCCAGCAGCTTAGTCTCGGGACAGGTTAACGCAAACTACGAGCAGTACTTC	CASSLVSGQVNANYEQYF	TRBV5-1	TRBJ2-7	many	TRBD1
TGTGCCAGCAGTGAATACATCGAATTTGGAGCTTTCTTT	CASSEYIEFGAFF	TRBV6-1	TRBJ1-1	many	NA
TGCAGTGCTAGAATGGGTTATTCACCCCTCCACTTT	CSARMGYSPLHF	TRBV20-1	TRBJ1-6	few	NA
TGTGCCAGCAGTTTATGGAGGTGGGGGGGGGCCCTGGGCAATGAGCAGTTCTTC	CASSLWRWGGALGNEQFF	TRBV28	TRBJ2-1	NA	NA
TGTGCCAGCAGCTTAGCGGGAGGGGGCCATCAGCCCCAGCATTTT	CASSLAGGGHQPQHF	TRBV7-2	TRBJ1-5	many	TRBD1
TGTGCCAGCAGTTCGAAATGGACAGGCTACGAGCAGTACTTC	CASSSKWTGYEQYF	TRBV5-6	TRBJ2-7	many	TRBD1
TGTGCCTGGGGGTCCATGAACACTGAAGCTTTCTTT	CAWGSMNTEAFF	TRBV30	TRBJ1-1	many	NA
TGTGCCAGCGTTTCGGCGGGTAGGGAGCAGTACTTC	CASVSAGREQYF	TRBV27	TRBJ2-7	many	NA
TGCAGTGCTAGCCCCAGGGTTTTCGTAGGCAATGAGCAGTTCTTC	CSASPRVFVGNEQFF	TRBV20-1	TRBJ2-1	many	NA
TGTGCCGGCCGACGAAAAGGAAACACCATATATTTT	CAGRRKGNTIYF	TRBV6-5	TRBJ1-3	many	NA
TGTGCCAGCGGGGCACACAGGGGAAAGGAGACCCAGTACTTC	CASGAHRGKETQYF	TRBV6-2/TRBV6-3	TRBJ2-5	few	TRBD1
TGCGCCAGCAGCTTGGGCCTAGCGGGGGGGGAGCAGTTCTTT	CASSLGLAGGEQFF	TRBV5-1	TRBJ2-1	many	TRBD2
TGCGCCAGCAGCTTGCGACGGGGGGGCCCAGATACGCAGTATTTT	CASSLRRGGPDTQYF	TRBV5-1	TRBJ2-3	many	TRBD2
TGTGCCAGCAGCTTACAGCGGGGGGGCCGGTACACAGATACGCAGTATTTT	CASSLQRGGRYTDTQYF	TRBV7-6	TRBJ2-3	NA	TRBD2
TGTGCCTGGAGAACCTCCGGGGGCCGGGAAAAACTGTTTTTT	CAWRTSGGREKLFF	TRBV30	TRBJ1-4	few	NA
TGCGCCAGCAGCCAGGACGTAGGGCGGAATGAGCAGTTCTTC	CASSQDVGRNEQFF	TRBV4-3	TRBJ2-1	many	NA
TGTGCCAGCAGCCTCTGGACTGAGCACCCCAGCGAGACCCAGTACTTC	CASSLWTEHPSETQYF	TRBV7-2	TRBJ2-5	NA	NA
TGTGCCAGCAGCTTTCAGGGGCTTAGCTCCTACGAGCAGTACTTC	CASSFQGLSSYEQYF	TRBV7-2	TRBJ2-7	many	NA
TGCGCCAGCAGCTTGGATGGGACAGGGGATCGGACAGATACGCAGTATTTT	CASSLDGTGDRTDTQYF	TRBV5-1	TRBJ2-3	many	TRBD1